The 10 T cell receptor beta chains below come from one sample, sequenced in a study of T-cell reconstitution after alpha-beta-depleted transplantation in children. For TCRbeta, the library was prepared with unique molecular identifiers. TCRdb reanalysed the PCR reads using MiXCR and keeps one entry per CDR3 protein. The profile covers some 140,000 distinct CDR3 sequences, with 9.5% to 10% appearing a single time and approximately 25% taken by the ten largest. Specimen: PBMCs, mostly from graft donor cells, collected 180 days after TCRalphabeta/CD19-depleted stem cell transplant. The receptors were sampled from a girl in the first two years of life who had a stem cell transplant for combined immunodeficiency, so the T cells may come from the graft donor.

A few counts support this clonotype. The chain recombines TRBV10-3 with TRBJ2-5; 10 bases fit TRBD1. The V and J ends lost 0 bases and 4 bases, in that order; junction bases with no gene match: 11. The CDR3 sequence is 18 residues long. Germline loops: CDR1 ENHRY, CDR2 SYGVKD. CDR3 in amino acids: CAISESVRQGASGETQYF. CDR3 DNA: TGTGCCATCAGTGAGTCAGTCCGACAGGGGGCATCGGGAGAGACCCAGTACTTC.

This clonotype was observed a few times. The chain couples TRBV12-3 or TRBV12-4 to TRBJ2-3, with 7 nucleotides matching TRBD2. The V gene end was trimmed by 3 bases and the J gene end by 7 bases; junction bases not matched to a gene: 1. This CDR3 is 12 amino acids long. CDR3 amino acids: CASSFGGNTQYF. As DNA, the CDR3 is TGTGCCAGCAGTTTCGGGGGGAATACGCAGTATTTT.

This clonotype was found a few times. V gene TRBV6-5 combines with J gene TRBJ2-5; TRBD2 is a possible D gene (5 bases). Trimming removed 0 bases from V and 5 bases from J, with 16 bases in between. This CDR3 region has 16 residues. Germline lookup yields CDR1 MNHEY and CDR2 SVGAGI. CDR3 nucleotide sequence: TGTGCCAGCAGTTACTCGACAATTATCGGACTGGAGACCCAGTACTTC. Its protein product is CASSYSTIIGLETQYF.

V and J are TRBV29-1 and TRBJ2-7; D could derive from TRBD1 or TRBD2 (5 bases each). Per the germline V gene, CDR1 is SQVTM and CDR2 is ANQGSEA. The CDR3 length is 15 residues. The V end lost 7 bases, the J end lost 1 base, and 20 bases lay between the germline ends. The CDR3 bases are TGCAGCGCTGCCGGGACCAGAGAAAGGTCCTACGAGCAGTACTTC. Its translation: CSAAGTRERSYEQYF.

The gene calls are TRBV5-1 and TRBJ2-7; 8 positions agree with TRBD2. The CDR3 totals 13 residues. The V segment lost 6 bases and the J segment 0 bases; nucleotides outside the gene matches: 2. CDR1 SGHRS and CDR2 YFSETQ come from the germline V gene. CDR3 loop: CASKLADSYEQYF. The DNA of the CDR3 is TGCGCCAGCAAACTAGCGGACTCCTACGAGCAGTACTTC.

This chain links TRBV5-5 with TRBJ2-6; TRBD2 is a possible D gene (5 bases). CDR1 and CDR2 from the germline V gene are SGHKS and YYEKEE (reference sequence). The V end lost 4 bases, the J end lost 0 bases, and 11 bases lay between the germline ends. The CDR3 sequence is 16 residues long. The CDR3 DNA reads TGTGCCAGCAGCGTAGGACTGTTCTCTGGGGCCAACGTCCTGACTTTC. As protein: CASSVGLFSGANVLTF.

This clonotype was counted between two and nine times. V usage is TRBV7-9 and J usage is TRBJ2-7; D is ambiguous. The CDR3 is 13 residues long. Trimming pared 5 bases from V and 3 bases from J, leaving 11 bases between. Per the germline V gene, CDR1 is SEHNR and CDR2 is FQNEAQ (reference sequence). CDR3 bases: TGTGCCAGCAGCCCCCCGGATTGCTACGAGCAGTACTTC. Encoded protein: CASSPPDCYEQYF.

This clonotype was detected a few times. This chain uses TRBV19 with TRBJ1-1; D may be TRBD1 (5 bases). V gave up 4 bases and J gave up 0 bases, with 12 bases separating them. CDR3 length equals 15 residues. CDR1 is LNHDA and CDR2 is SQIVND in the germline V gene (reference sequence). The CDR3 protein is CASSKKTEVNTEAFF. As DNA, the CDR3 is TGTGCCAGTAGTAAAAAGACAGAAGTGAACACTGAAGCTTTCTTT.

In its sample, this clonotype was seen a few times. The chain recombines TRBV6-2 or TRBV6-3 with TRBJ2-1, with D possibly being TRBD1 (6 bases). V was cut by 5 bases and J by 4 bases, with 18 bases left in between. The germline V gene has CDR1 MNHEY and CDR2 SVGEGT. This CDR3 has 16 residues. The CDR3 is CASSPLRGRRYNEQFF. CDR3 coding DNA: TGTGCCAGCAGTCCCCTGAGGGGGAGACGGTACAATGAGCAGTTCTTC.

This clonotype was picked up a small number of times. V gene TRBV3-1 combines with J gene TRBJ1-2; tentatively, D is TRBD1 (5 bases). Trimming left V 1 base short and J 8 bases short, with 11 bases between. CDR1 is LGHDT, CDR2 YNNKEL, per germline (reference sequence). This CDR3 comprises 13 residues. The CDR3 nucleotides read TGTGCCAGCAGCCAAGGGGGCGCCGGGGGCTACACCTTC. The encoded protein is CASSQGGAGGYTF.